This T cell receptor (beta chain) was captured in a study of control samples from healthy donors and cancer patients. V lost 8 bases and J lost 3, with 14 bases in between. This CDR3 contains 13 residues. Germline CDR1 SGHTA, CDR2 FQGNSA. This clone appeared a single time. Assay: immunoSEQ multiplex PCR; the TCRdb copy retains only in-frame clones and omits some. This sample carries 85,000 to 120,000 clones, 92% of them seen once, and the ten largest clones take around 2.3%. The receptor was isolated from a woman under 30 in good health. The sample consisted of blood. The genes are TRBV7-2 and TRBJ2-7; tentatively, D is TRBD2 (5 bases). The CDR3 spells CASSLGIRYEQYF. CDR3 nucleotides: TGTGCCAGCTCCCTCGGGATACGCTACGAGCAGTACTTC. Using reference TRBV7-2 and TRBJ2-7 for the parts outside the CDR3, the full variable domain is GAGVSQSPSNKVTEKGKDVELRCDPISGHTALYWYRQSLGQGLEFLIYFQGNSAPDKSGLPSDRFSAERTGGSVSTLTIQRTQQEDSAVYLCASSLGIRYEQYFGPGTRLTVT.